The clone carrying this TCR beta chain was found many times. The antigen is unknown. With a J-beta primer mix and a sample-barcoded 5' primer, a second PCR ran about 7 to 12 cycles. A 12-random-nucleotide template-switch adaptor tagged each cDNA molecule. TCRdb recomputed calls from the 5' RACE reads with MiXCR, one row per CDR3 protein. Among fewer than 950,000 distinct CDR3 sequences, around 36% were seen once, and the ten largest hold around 13%. The sample belongs to a study of blood T cells in healthy people across ages. Notes on the study in general: Diversity estimated from one million T cells was considered an underestimate.

The CDR3 spans 13 residues. The germline gives CDR1 MNHEY, CDR2 SMNVEV (reference sequence). The ends were cut back, 8 bases at V and 3 bases at J, with 13 bases in the middle. The origin of this receptor is a man between 18 and 29 years old in good health. The chain recombines TRBV27 with TRBJ2-5; the D gene is possibly TRBD2 (7 bases). Sequenced: blood. The CDR3 loop reads CASYGGLEETQYF. In nucleotides, the CDR3 is TGTGCCAGCTACGGGGGGCTGGAAGAGACCCAGTACTTC.